This TCR beta chain was captured in a study of cytomegalovirus exposure and HLA in healthy donors. For the study at large: Researchers previously reported finding 117 million unique TCR beta sequences from around 200 million T cells. HLA-typed donors contributed around 88 million unique TCRs, which were held in an early data release. Study results and limitations: Altogether, 150 to 200 TCR beta chains were recorded as cytomegalovirus-associated.

Healthy bone marrow donors made up the donor group. The V gene's germline CDR1 is SQVTM and CDR2 ANQGSEA. The CDR3 has 14 amino acids. J gave up 7 bases and V 7 bases, and 12 bases lay outside the gene matches. Of note for this clone: The antigen remains undetermined.

Primers: 60 Vbeta forward and 13 Jbeta reverse. Method: immunoSEQ multiplex PCR; TCRdb's copy keeps in-frame clones and lacks some. The table lists around 150,000 clones, 80% of them singletons, with about a tenth in the top ten. Material: PBMCs. The clonotype originates from a man younger than 35 in good health and CMV-seropositive. The chain joins TRBV29-1 to TRBJ2-1; TRBD2 matches 8 bases. The CDR3 sequence: CSATSQREWNEQFF. CDR3 in DNA: TGCAGCGCGACCTCACAGCGGGAGTGGAATGAGCAGTTCTTC.